The TCR beta chain under discussion was sequenced for a study of CD8+ T cells in alopecia areata. Study context: At a dose of 5 to 10 mg twice daily, oral tofacitinib was given to treated patients. Tofacitinib exposure lasted 6 to 18 months, followed by 6 months off drug. Study-wide results and caveats: While patients received tofacitinib, many expanded lesional clones remained present in scalp and blood.

Turning to this clone: The antigen is unknown.

This CDR3 comprises 15 residues. Germline CDR1 reads SGHDT; CDR2 reads YYEEEE. Between the trimmed V and J ends, which lost 0 bases and 0 bases, there was a span of 10 bases. Treatment reported: oral pan-JAK inhibitor, 5-10 mg twice daily. Following extraction, RNA underwent reverse transcription to cDNA, which served as the sequencing template. TCRdb's copy holds only in-frame clones and misses some; the assay was immunoSEQ multiplex PCR. This table holds 200,000 to 250,000 clones, 43% found once. This clonotype originated in a human donor with alopecia areata. The sequenced sample was CD4+ T cells sorted from blood, obtained at approximately week 36, from a patient treated with tofacitinib. The V call is TRBV5-6, the J call TRBJ2-7, with a possible D match to TRBD2 (6 bases). The CDR3 loop reads CASSLVGGSSYEQYF. CDR3 DNA: TGTGCCAGCAGCTTGGTTGGGGGGAGCTCCTACGAGCAGTACTTC.